The 13 T cell receptor beta chains presented below share a single source sample, sequenced in a study of tumor and adjacent non-tumor tissue in lung cancer. RNA was extracted from bulk tissue without any cell sorting. Three rounds of nested PCR, following a modified ARM-PCR protocol, produced the TCRbeta library. TCRdb ran MiXCR on the multiplex PCR reads and lists one entry per CDR3 protein. This table holds 120,000 or so distinct CDR3 sequences, 66% found once. Sequencing was carried out using lung tumor tissue. The receptors were sampled from a man aged 30 to 39 with non-small cell lung cancer.

This clonotype occurred many times. V and J are TRBV12-3 or TRBV12-4 and TRBJ2-7; D not certain. V shed 5 bases and J shed 6 bases, with 11 bases lying between them. CDR3 length: 12 residues. The CDR3 region is CASSAPGPEQYF. CDR3 nucleotides: TGTGCCAGCAGTGCCCCTGGACCCGAGCAGTACTTC.

In the case of this clonotype: At one end the junction does not follow the germline gene, possibly because of a read error. V usage is TRBV11-2 and J usage is TRBJ2-7, with D hard to call. CDR1 is SGHAT and CDR2 is FQNNGV in the germline V gene. This CDR3 has 13 amino acids. CDR3 in amino acids: CARSLNPGSEHYF. CDR3 nucleotides: TGTGCCAGAAGCTTAAACCCGGGCTCCGAGCATTACTTC. Together with reference TRBV11-2 and TRBJ2-7, the CDR3 gives the full variable domain: EAGVAQSPRYKIIEKRQSVAFWCNPISGHATLYWYQQILGQGPKLLIQFQNNGVVDDSQLPKDRFSAERLKGVDSTLKIQPAKLEDSAVYLCARSLNPGSEHYFGPGTRLTVT.

This clonotype was found a few times. Here the CDR3 reads CAISPGPTAGQPQHF. Here the CDR3 DNA reads TGTGCCATCAGTCCGGGCCCAACGGCGGGTCAGCCCCAGCATTTT. V gene TRBV10-3 combines with J gene TRBJ1-5, with D unresolved. Trimming removed 5 bases at V and 6 bases at J, with 17 bases between. This CDR3 has 15 amino acids. CDR1 is ENHRY and CDR2 is SYGVKD in the germline V gene.

Turning to this clonotype: A much larger clonotype is one base distant, so this may be a read error. The gene calls are TRBV20-1 and TRBJ2-7, with 14 bases identical to TRBD2. Germline loops: CDR1 DFQATT, CDR2 SNEGSKA (reference sequence). V dropped 8 bases and J dropped 2; count of bases not matched to a gene: 5. The CDR3 runs to 14 residues. This CDR3 is CSTGGLAGAYEQYF. Here the CDR3 DNA reads TGCAGTACTGGGGGACTAGCGGGAGCCTACGAGCAGTACTTC.

The chain has TRBV7-9 and TRBJ2-2, with D possibly matching TRBD1 (5 bases). Trimming stripped 6 bases from V and 5 bases from J, with 25 bases between. CDR1 is SEHNR and CDR2 is FQNEAQ in the germline V gene (reference sequence). CDR3 length equals 18 residues. The DNA for the CDR3 is TGTGCCAGCAGTGAACACGGCAGGGTTACTTCAGGAACCGGGGAGCTGTTTTTT. Amino acid sequence: CASSEHGRVTSGTGELFF.

With respect to this clonotype: Given a much more abundant clone one base away, this may be a read error. V usage is TRBV20-1 and J usage is TRBJ1-1; D gene ambiguous. The germline CDR1 and CDR2 sequences are DFQATT and SNEGSKA (reference sequence). This CDR3 has 13 amino acids. The CDR3 is CSARFGRNTETFF. For the CDR3, the DNA is TGCAGTGCTAGATTCGGCCGGAACACTGAAACTTTCTTT.

This clonotype has only one observation. This chain uses TRBV10-2 with TRBJ1-1; TRBD1 is a possible D gene (6 bases). Germline CDR1 WSHSY, CDR2 SAAADI. This CDR3 has 11 residues. V lost 11 bases and J 8 bases, leaving 15 bases between the germline ends. CDR3 sequence: CARGHGTEAFF. CDR3 sequence (DNA): TGCGCCCGCGGACACGGGACAGAAGCTTTCTTT.

In regard to this clonotype: This may arise from a read error, as a much more abundant clone is one base away. The CDR3 region is CASGSSWQGAIYEQYF. The CDR3 DNA reads as TGTGCCAGCGGTTCCAGTTGGCAGGGGGCTATCTACGAGCAGTACTTC. This chain joins TRBV12-3 or TRBV12-4 and TRBJ2-7; 8 bases are a match to TRBD1. This CDR3 comprises 16 residues. Trimming at V came to 8 bases and at J to 3 bases, leaving 15 bases not matched to a gene.

This clonotype has a single count. With a much larger clone just one base away, this may be a read error. The rearrangement uses TRBV4-2 and TRBJ2-2, with D hard to call. The CDR3 is 15 amino acids. Germline V CDR1 and CDR2: LGHNA, YNFKEQ. CDR3 in amino acids: CDSSQVGSLAGELFF. As DNA, the CDR3 is TGTGACAGCAGCCAAGTCGGAAGTCTGGCCGGGGAGCTGTTTTTT.

Regarding this clonotype: This may come from a read error, since a much larger clone is one base off. The chain couples TRBV6-5 to TRBJ2-1, with TRBD2 matching 10 bases. Germline-derived CDR1 and CDR2 are MNHEY and SVGAGI. V gave up 7 bases and J gave up 8 bases; unmatched junction bases: 11. The CDR3 runs 15 residues. Here the CDR3 reads CASNSPRTSGDEQFF. The CDR3 nucleotides are TGTGCCAGCAATTCCCCTCGGACTAGCGGCGATGAGCAGTTCTTC.

With respect to this clonotype: This clone may be a read error of a much larger clone one base away. This chain uses TRBV4-3 with TRBJ1-6; TRBD1 is a possible D gene (6 bases). The CDR3 runs 12 residues. Germline CDR1 is LGHNA and CDR2 is YSLEER. CDR3 region: CTSSHQGTPLHF. Here the CDR3 DNA reads TGCACCAGCAGCCACCAGGGGACACCCCTCCACTTT.

A word on this clonotype: One junction end disagrees with the germline gene, perhaps due to a read error. This chain links TRBV12-3 or TRBV12-4 with TRBJ1-3; 9 bases agree with TRBD1. The CDR3 totals 17 residues. As DNA, the CDR3 is TGTGCCAGCAGATTATATCGGACAGGGGTCTCTGGAGACACCATATATTTT. Its translation is CASRLYRTGVSGDTIYF.

The table lists this clonotype with a few counts. The V and J genes are TRBV2 and TRBJ2-1, with D maybe TRBD1 (6 bases). CDR1 and CDR2 from the germline V gene are SNHLY and FYNNEI. Trimming shortened V by 7 bases and J by 9 bases, and 22 bases separated the two germline ends. The CDR3 has 15 amino acids. For the CDR3, the DNA is TGTGCCAGCATCCCCACGAGGGCAGGGGCTAGTGAGCAGTTCTTC. Protein: CASIPTRAGASEQFF.